This paragraph covers one T cell receptor (beta chain) sequence. What this receptor recognizes is not known. No base qualities exist here, and no much larger clone lies one base off it. TCRbeta CDR3 regions were amplified from genomic DNA using the immunoSEQ Assay, a bias-controlled multiplex PCR. As for how the authors treated the data: The number of nucleated cells in each sample was estimated from the amplification of reference gene primers within the assay. Sequence reads were collapsed and filtered to measure the absolute abundance of every unique TCRbeta CDR3 rearrangement. For each sample, productive Simpson clonality was calculated as the square root of Simpson's diversity index across productive rearrangements. TCRdb re-hosts the immuneACCESS table, in-frame sequences only. Its copies lack some clones; in the studies checked, an unresolved V gene accounts for under half of them, and the cause for the rest is not known. The DNA gave D and trimming, while V, J and clone size come from that table. This sample holds approximately 280,000 clones; over 75% were observed only once. The top ten clonotypes cover roughly 6.8% of the sample.

At one collaborating source in Seattle, patients were enrolled during active infection and were followed longitudinally through the course of disease. The collaborating institutions used their own protocols to collect whole blood in K2EDTA tubes. For TCRbeta analysis, collaborators shipped samples as frozen whole blood, isolated PBMCs, or DNA extracted from either of those sample types. This sample was included in a study of blood T cell repertoires in COVID-19 (dated by TCRdb to the early 2020s). Describing the broader study: Collaborator samples came from the United States, Italy and Spain and covered acute and convalescent phases of COVID-19. The sample metadata nearly always contained a de-identified subject ID, COVID-19 status, age in years and sex. The prospective study material was composed of cDNA or gDNA derived from T cells, B-cell-depleted T cells, or PBMCs. Samples came from the ongoing ImmuneRACE study (first 160 participants) plus 1,254 subjects from 6 global collaborators. The repertoires were made available in a free public database intended to serve as a resource for research on the immune response to SARS-CoV-2. Deeply sampled blood TCRbeta repertoires from subjects exposed to, actively infected with, or recovered from COVID-19 were included in the dataset. Where available, HLA class I and class II types were obtained from metadata supplied by the sample provider rather than from assay-based typing.

What the research found in general, with its limitations: The amount of clinical and demographic metadata varied by source and participant and was provided uncurated.

The CDR3 runs 15 amino acids, cysteine and phenylalanine included. The only DNA kept is the CDR3, 45 bases in frame from the first base. V is reduced by 6 bases and J by 5 bases, leaving a spacing of 17 bases between them. Sequencing input: peripheral blood. The chain couples TRBV5-3 to TRBJ2-2, with no reliable assignment of the D segment. TRBV5-3 falls under the ORF class, with uncertain function. The TCR was taken from a woman in her 30s with COVID-19, enrolled during active disease. The sequenced DNA: TGTGCCAGAACCTCTACCTGGTGTTGGACCGGGGAGCTGTTTTTT. It translates to CARTSTWCWTGELFF.